This TCR beta chain appears in the sequencing data of a study of Ad26.COV2.S vaccination and SARS-CoV-2 variants. Overall study results and limits: Following vaccination, spike-specific CD8+ and CD4+ T cell responses reportedly exhibited substantial breadth.

This clone was detected only once. Its antigen is unidentified. Some clones are missing from TCRdb's copy, which holds only in-frame ones; the method was immunoSEQ multiplex PCR. The sample contains roughly 500,000 clones, roughly nine tenths of which appear only once. CDR1 and CDR2 (germline): SGHVS, FNYEAQ. With V trimmed by 3 bases and J by 1 base, 3 bases remained unmatched. This CDR3 has 14 residues. Noted treatment: approximately 18 received Ad26.COV2.S at low or high dose, single or two shots; 5 received placebo; per-sample allocation not given. Specimens were obtained on day 63 following the first vaccine or placebo injection. Based in Boston, the donor was an adult of 18-55 years.

This chain joins TRBV7-6 and TRBJ2-7; 7 bases are a match to TRBD2. The input for sequencing was peripheral blood, taken in a trial of Ad26.COV2.S vaccine versus placebo. This TCR was sampled from a person aged 18-60 years who received the Ad26.COV2.S COVID-19 vaccine or a placebo. The CDR3 nucleotides are TGTGCCAGCAGCTTGATGGGGGGGTCCTACGAGCAGTACTTC. Protein product: CASSLMGGSYEQYF.